The 26 T cell receptor beta chains presented below share a single source sample, sequenced in a study of T cell changes during pregnancy in multiple sclerosis. Sequencing used immunoSEQ multiplex PCR; TCRdb keeps in-frame clones, though not all of them. The data contain around 56,000 clones, roughly nine tenths of them singletons. The sample consisted of peripheral blood, taken in the third trimester of pregnancy. The receptors shown here come from a female donor in good health, enrolled as a control in a pregnancy study.

This chain connects TRBV6-5 to TRBJ1-5; weak D call: TRBD1 (5 bases). This CDR3 contains 15 residues. The germline V and J ends were trimmed by 7 bases and 6 bases, with 19 bases remaining between them. Germline V gene sequence: CDR1 MNHEY, CDR2 SVGAGI. This CDR3 reads CASTPRWGGTQPQHF. Here the CDR3 DNA reads TGTGCCAGCACTCCCAGGTGGGGAGGGACTCAGCCCCAGCATTTT.

The chain joins TRBV4-3 to TRBJ2-3; TRBD2 matches 14 bases. CDR3 size: 16 residues. In germline, CDR1 is LGHNA, CDR2 YSLEER. Losses at the gene ends were 3 bases for V and 1 base for J; bases not matched to a gene: 0. The CDR3 nucleotides are TGCGCCAGCAGCCAGGGACTAGCGGGGGGCACAGATACGCAGTATTTT. It specifies CASSQGLAGGTDTQYF.

This sequence joins TRBV7-6 and TRBJ2-7, with 8 bases fitting TRBD1. This CDR3 is built from 14 residues. J lost 4 bases, V lost 5 bases, and 7 bases had no gene match. CDR1 SGHVS and CDR2 FNYEAQ come from the germline V gene. The CDR3 loop reads CASSARTGRYEQYF. The CDR3 DNA reads TGTGCCAGCAGCGCCCGGACAGGGAGGTACGAGCAGTACTTC.

The chain employs TRBV11-1 and TRBJ2-3, with 14 bases that match TRBD2. The V and J ends lost 5 bases and 7 bases, in that order; junction bases with no gene match: 8. Germline CDR1 and CDR2: SGHAT and FQDESV (reference sequence). CDR3 size: 16 residues. In DNA, the CDR3 is TGTGCCAGCAGCCCGGGACTAGCGGGAGAGTTGCATACGCAGTATTTT. The encoded protein is CASSPGLAGELHTQYF.

This clone was picked up one time. This chain uses TRBV29-1 with TRBJ2-3; maybe TRBD1 (5 bases). Germline CDR1 reads SQVTM; CDR2 reads ANQGSEA. Between the trimmed V and J ends, which lost 4 bases and 3 bases, there was a span of 11 bases. The CDR3 is 13 amino acids. As DNA, the CDR3 is TGCAGCGTTGTCAGGGTAGGAACAGATACGCAGTATTTT. Translating gives CSVVRVGTDTQYF.

The chain links TRBV5-1 to TRBJ2-6; tentative D call: TRBD1 (7 bases). The CDR3 loop spans 15 amino acids. V shed 5 bases and J shed 1 base, with 10 bases lying between them. Germline lookup yields CDR1 SGHRS and CDR2 YFSETQ. The CDR3 region has the DNA TGCGCCAGCAGGGAGGGACAGTCTGGGGCCAACGTCCTGACTTTC. It yields the protein CASREGQSGANVLTF.

The J gene is TRBJ1-5, the V gene TRBV4-1; 7 bases are shared with TRBD1. This CDR3 has 15 amino acids. CDR1 and CDR2 (germline): MGHRA, YSYEKL. V was pared by 2 bases and J by 1 base, with 2 bases of the junction left unmatched. Written as DNA, the CDR3 is TGCGCCAGCAGCCAATACAGGGGCAGCAATCAGCCCCAGCATTTT. Amino acid sequence: CASSQYRGSNQPQHF.

The rearrangement uses TRBV28 and TRBJ2-6, with D tentatively TRBD2 (7 bases). Trimming stripped 7 bases from V and 0 bases from J, with 19 bases between. Germline lookup yields CDR1 MDHEN and CDR2 SYDVKM. The CDR3 length is 18 residues. This CDR3 reads CASIKLSGGVSGANVLTF. The CDR3 nucleotides read TGTGCCAGCATTAAACTATCGGGGGGCGTCTCTGGGGCCAACGTCCTGACTTTC.

This chain joins TRBV7-2 and TRBJ2-1, with a tentative D call TRBD2 (5 bases). CDR1 and CDR2 from the germline V gene are SGHTA and FQGNSA. The ends were cut back, 1 base at V and 0 bases at J, with 10 bases in the middle. CDR3 size: 16 residues. The CDR3 region has the DNA TGTGCCAGCAGCTTAGGAGGGCGCGGCTCCTACAATGAGCAGTTCTTC. It encodes CASSLGGRGSYNEQFF.

This clone came up once. The rearrangement links TRBV5-1 to TRBJ2-1; D is perhaps TRBD1 (5 bases). CDR1 is SGHRS, CDR2 YFSETQ, per germline. Trimming took off 3 bases at V and 8 bases at J, with 9 bases between the two ends. This CDR3 is 12 amino acids long. CDR3 in DNA: TGCGCCAGCAGCTCCAGGGCCGATGAGCAGTTCTTC. As protein: CASSSRADEQFF. Using reference TRBV5-1 and TRBJ2-1 for the parts outside the CDR3, the full variable domain is KAGVTQTPRYLIKTRGQQVTLSCSPISGHRSVSWYQQTPGQGLQFLFEYFSETQRNKGNFPGRFSGRQFSNSRSEMNVSTLELGDSALYLCASSSRADEQFFGPGTRLTVL.

The chain carries TRBV4-3 and TRBJ2-4, with a possible D match to TRBD2 (6 bases). CDR1 and CDR2 (germline): LGHNA, YSLEER. V gave up 0 bases and J gave up 6 bases, with 9 bases separating them. This CDR3 is 14 amino acids long. The chain's CDR3 is CASSQESGVNIQYF. In DNA, the CDR3 is TGCGCCAGCAGCCAAGAATCGGGGGTAAACATTCAGTACTTC.

This clone appeared a single time. The chain has TRBV4-2 and TRBJ2-1, with 9 nucleotides matching TRBD2. V lost 0 bases and J lost 4; bases outside the gene matches: 7. The germline V gene encodes CDR1 LGHNA and CDR2 YNFKEQ. The CDR3 consists of 17 residues. In nucleotides, the CDR3 is TGTGCCAGCAGCCAAGAACCAGCGGGGGGCCCGTACAATGAGCAGTTCTTC. It translates to CASSQEPAGGPYNEQFF.

The chain is built from TRBV4-3 and TRBJ2-7, with 9 bases lining up with TRBD1. The length of the CDR3 is 15 residues. V was pared by 8 bases and J by 3 bases, with 11 bases of the junction left unmatched. Germline V gene lookup returns CDR1 LGHNA and CDR2 YSLEER. CDR3 residues: CASAYNPGQGYEQYF. The CDR3 bases are TGCGCCAGCGCTTACAATCCGGGACAGGGCTACGAGCAGTACTTC.

The chain is built from TRBV7-2 and TRBJ2-7, with D perhaps matching TRBD1 (6 bases). The germline gives CDR1 SGHTA, CDR2 FQGNSA. The germline V and J ends were trimmed by 6 bases and 2 bases, with 14 bases remaining between them. This CDR3 spans 14 amino acids. CDR3 DNA: TGTGCCAGCAGTCAGACAGGTTCTACCTACGAGCAGTACTTC. It encodes CASSQTGSTYEQYF.

The chain has TRBV28 and TRBJ1-2, with D perhaps TRBD1 (5 bases). The germline V gene has CDR1 MDHEN and CDR2 SYDVKM. V gave up 2 bases and J gave up 4 bases, with 11 bases separating them. The CDR3 is 14 residues long. In nucleotides, the CDR3 is TGTGCCAGCAGTTTAGGCAGGGCGGTCTATGGCTACACCTTC. Residues: CASSLGRAVYGYTF.

DNA for the CDR3: TGCGCCAGCAGCCAACCGAAAACGCCGGGACAGGACTATAGCAATCAGCCCCAGCATTTT. It specifies CASSQPKTPGQDYSNQPQHF. This rearrangement joins TRBV4-1 to TRBJ1-5; 8 bases map to TRBD1. Germline V gene lookup returns CDR1 MGHRA and CDR2 YSYEKL. CDR3 length: 20 residues. V dropped 2 bases and J dropped 0; count of bases not matched to a gene: 15.

This CDR3 is CASATGSGANVLTF. In nucleotides, the CDR3 is TGTGCCAGCGCTACAGGGTCTGGGGCCAACGTCCTGACTTTC. The chain has TRBV11-1 and TRBJ2-6; weak D call: TRBD1 (6 bases). This CDR3 is built from 14 residues. The germline V and J ends were trimmed by 8 bases and 1 base, with 9 bases remaining between them. Per germline, CDR1 SGHAT and CDR2 FQDESV (reference sequence).

V usage is TRBV21-1 and J usage is TRBJ1-4. TRBV21-1 is shown as a pseudogene. The CDR3 is made up of 14 amino acids. The CDR3 DNA reads TGTGCCAACGGAGGGGGGAGGGCTAATGAAAAACTGTTTTTT. It is translated as CANGGGRANEKLFF.

This rearrangement joins TRBV7-6 to TRBJ2-5; 7 bases align to TRBD1. V shed 5 bases, J shed 5 bases, and the junction held 11 bases outside the gene matches. Germline assignment: CDR1 SGHVS and CDR2 FNYEAQ. The CDR3 has 15 amino acids. CDR3 amino acids: CASSLITGAGETQYF. For the CDR3, the DNA is TGTGCCAGCAGCCTCATAACAGGGGCTGGGGAGACCCAGTACTTC.

The V and J genes are TRBV2 and TRBJ2-3; D is unclear. This CDR3 is 15 amino acids long. In germline, CDR1 is SNHLY, CDR2 FYNNEI. The V end lost 6 bases, the J end lost 2 bases, and 15 bases lay between the germline ends. This CDR3 reads CASRVTRTSTDTQYF. CDR3 sequence (DNA): TGTGCCAGCAGAGTTACAAGAACGTCCACAGATACGCAGTATTTT. Filled out from reference TRBV2 and TRBJ2-3, the complete variable domain reads EPEVTQTPSHQVTQMGQEVILRCVPISNHLYFYWYRQILGQKVEFLVSFYNNEISEKSEIFDDQFSVERPDGSNFTLKIRSTKLEDSAMYFCASRVTRTSTDTQYFGPGTRLTVL.

This clone was detected a few times. V usage is TRBV19 and J usage is TRBJ1-1; D unresolved. V shed 4 bases and J shed 4 bases, with 10 bases lying between them. CDR3 length: 13 residues. Germline CDR1 is LNHDA and CDR2 is SQIVND (reference sequence). The CDR3 loop is CASSTVGGTEAFF. The CDR3 bases are TGTGCCAGTAGTACGGTGGGAGGCACTGAAGCTTTCTTT. Based on the CDR3 plus reference TRBV19 and TRBJ1-1, the full variable domain is DGGITQSPKYLFRKEGQNVTLSCEQNLNHDAMYWYRQDPGQGLRLIYYSQIVNDFQKGDIAEGYSVSREKKESFPLTVTSAQKNPTAFYLCASSTVGGTEAFFGQGTRLTVV.

This chain joins TRBV4-2 and TRBJ1-5; D not certain. CDR3 size: 14 residues. Germline CDR1 LGHNA, CDR2 YNFKEQ. Trimming left V 4 bases short and J 1 base short, with 8 bases between. CDR3: CASSPPGSNQPQHF. The CDR3 bases are TGTGCCAGCAGCCCCCCGGGGAGCAATCAGCCCCAGCATTTT.

In this sample, this clone turned up once. The chain has TRBV5-6 and TRBJ2-5, with 8 bases aligning to TRBD2. The CDR3 spans 14 residues. Germline CDR1 SGHDT, CDR2 YYEEEE. With 1 base clipped from V and 10 bases from J, the junction kept 9 bases outside the gene matches. The CDR3 DNA follows: TGTGCCAGCAGCTTGCGGGGGGGCCCTGGGAGCCAGTACTTC. Protein product: CASSLRGGPGSQYF.

V gene TRBV18 combines with J gene TRBJ1-1; D gene ambiguous. The CDR3 extends over 13 amino acids. Between the trimmed V and J ends, which lost 4 bases and 0 bases, there was a span of 6 bases. Germline lookup yields CDR1 KGHSH and CDR2 LQKENI. The CDR3 spells CASSQGVNTEAFF. The CDR3 DNA sequence: TGTGCCAGCTCACAGGGAGTGAACACTGAAGCTTTCTTT.

V is TRBV6-5 and J is TRBJ1-6; D gene uncertain. The CDR3 is 12 residues long. V was trimmed by 4 bases and J by 12 bases, leaving 10 bases between them. Germline assignment: CDR1 MNHEY and CDR2 SVGAGI. The CDR3: CASSLQPGPLHF. CDR3 nucleotide sequence: TGTGCCAGCAGTTTACAGCCTGGACCCCTCCACTTT.

The CDR3 is CASSLAGDANQPQHF. CDR3 nucleotides: TGCGCCAGCAGCTTGGCAGGGGACGCGAATCAGCCCCAGCATTTT. V usage is TRBV5-1 and J usage is TRBJ1-5, with D possibly matching TRBD1 (6 bases). Germline CDR1 SGHRS, CDR2 YFSETQ. The CDR3 sequence is 15 residues long. V lost 0 bases and J lost 4, with 11 bases in between.